These 8 T cell receptor beta chains were sequenced from one sample in a study of cytomegalovirus exposure and HLA in healthy donors. Researchers ran the PCR with 60 Vbeta and 13 Jbeta primers. Sequencing was performed with immunoSEQ multiplex PCR; in TCRdb, only in-frame clones are kept and a portion is missing. The table lists about 100,000 clones, 76% of them singletons. The sequenced sample consisted of PBMCs. All receptors derive from a woman in her sixties in good health and CMV-seropositive.

The genes are TRBV30 and TRBJ1-2, with 7 bases aligning to TRBD1. CDR3 size: 14 residues. Trimming cost V 4 bases and J 2 bases; bases outside gene matches: 7. The germline V gene has CDR1 GTSNPN and CDR2 SVGIG (reference sequence). For the CDR3, the DNA is TGTGCCTGGAAACCGAGGACAGGAAACTATGGCTACACCTTC. This sequence encodes CAWKPRTGNYGYTF.

The V gene is TRBV10-1, the J gene TRBJ2-3, with a tentative D call TRBD2 (6 bases). The CDR3 totals 14 residues. Looked up from germline, CDR1 is WNHNN and CDR2 is SYGVQD (reference sequence). The V and J ends lost 6 bases and 2 bases respectively, with 12 bases between them. The CDR3 region has the DNA TGCGCCAGCAGCCCCGGGACTTTCACAGATACGCAGTATTTT. Its translation is CASSPGTFTDTQYF.

In DNA form, the CDR3 reads TGTGCCACCAGCAGAGCTAAAGCGGGAGTCAATGAGCAGTTCTTC. This sequence encodes CATSRAKAGVNEQFF. J is TRBJ2-1 and V is TRBV15; 8 bases are a match to TRBD2. The CDR3 covers 15 residues. Trimming cost V 1 base and J 6 bases; bases outside gene matches: 5. Germline CDR1 is LNHNV and CDR2 is YYDKDF (reference sequence).

In this sample, this clone turned up a few times. The chain recombines TRBV4-1 with TRBJ1-5; TRBD1 aligns across 8 bases. The CDR3 consists of 14 residues. Germline CDR1 and CDR2: MGHRA and YSYEKL. Trimming at V came to 1 base and at J to 10 bases, leaving 6 bases not matched to a gene. Here the CDR3 DNA reads TGCGCCAGCAGCCAAGGCACAGGGGGGGAACCCCAGCATTTT. Its translation: CASSQGTGGEPQHF.

This clone was seen a few times. The gene calls are TRBV9 and TRBJ2-7, with D uncertain. The CDR3 spans 15 residues. The germline gives CDR1 SGDLS, CDR2 YYNGEE. Trimming shortened V by 0 bases and J by 2 bases, and 12 bases separated the two germline ends. CDR3 region: CASSVGAGSPYEQYF. The DNA of the CDR3 is TGTGCCAGCAGCGTAGGGGCAGGCTCGCCCTACGAGCAGTACTTC.

V usage is TRBV10-3 and J usage is TRBJ2-7, with D tentatively TRBD1 (6 bases). The germline V gene encodes CDR1 ENHRY and CDR2 SYGVKD. With 2 bases removed from V and 6 bases from J, the gap between germline ends came to 11 bases. CDR3 size: 13 residues. DNA of the CDR3: TGTGCCATCAGTGAGAGGTCCAGGGGCGAGCAGTACTTC. This codes for CAISERSRGEQYF.

This clone was seen just once. The gene calls are TRBV27 and TRBJ1-5; the D gene is possibly TRBD1 (6 bases). Germline V gives CDR1 MNHEY, CDR2 SMNVEV (reference sequence). The V end lost 7 bases, the J end lost 7 bases, and 20 bases lay between the germline ends. The CDR3 has 15 residues. The CDR3 loop is CASMPLGAREQPQHF. The CDR3 DNA follows: TGTGCCAGCATGCCCTTGGGGGCAAGGGAACAGCCCCAGCATTTT.

The genes are TRBV5-4 and TRBJ1-1; 9 bases agree with TRBD1. The V and J ends lost 6 bases and 5 bases, in that order; junction bases with no gene match: 11. This CDR3 has 15 residues. Germline CDR1 is SGHNT and CDR2 is YYREEE (reference sequence). CDR3 nucleotides: TGTGCCAGCACTCCCGGAGGACAGGGGAATACTGAAGCTTTCTTT. This codes for CASTPGGQGNTEAFF.